Listed below are T cell receptor beta chains from one sample, sequenced in a study of cytomegalovirus exposure and HLA in healthy donors. Produced via immunoSEQ multiplex PCR; TCRdb's table is partial and in-frame only. The sample has 90,000 to 120,000 clones, around three quarters seen once. Specimen: PBMCs. Receptor source: a woman between 40 and 55 years old in good health and CMV-seronegative. Each CDR3 is given with its conserved first and last residue. A D gene is named only where the DNA matches it firmly. Expanded clones are given a class, and other clones once, few, many or no size at all.

v_gene	j_gene	abundance	d_gene	CDR3nt	CDR3aa
TRBV5-6	TRBJ1-1	few	.	TGTGCCAGCAGCTTGACCAACAGGGTCGAAGCTTTCTTT	CASSLTNRVEAFF
TRBV7-9	TRBJ2-2	few	.	TGTGCCAGCAGAATAGACTCGAACACCGGGGAGCTGTTTTTT	CASRIDSNTGELFF
TRBV14	TRBJ2-5	.	.	TGTGCCAGCAGCCAAGGACTAGTCATAGGGGAGACCCAGTACTTC	CASSQGLVIGETQYF
TRBV11-2	TRBJ2-7	.	.	TGTGCCAGCAGATTCGGGGGTGAGCAGTACTTC	CASRFGGEQYF
TRBV28	TRBJ1-6	few	.	TGTGCCAGCAGTTTAGTTCAGGCTAATTCACCCCTCCACTTT	CASSLVQANSPLHF
TRBV5-1	TRBJ1-4	.	.	TGCGCCAGCAGCTTGGCTCAGGCTAATGAAAAACTGTTTTTT	CASSLAQANEKLFF
TRBV5-8	TRBJ1-2	few	.	TGTGCCAGCAGCGTGGACAGCCTCCTTAACTATGGCTACACCTTC	CASSVDSLLNYGYTF
TRBV19	TRBJ2-1	.	TRBD1	TGTGCCAGTAATACCAGGACAGGTAGGCGGAATGAGCAGTTCTTC	CASNTRTGRRNEQFF
TRBV27	TRBJ1-5	.	TRBD1	TGTGCCAGCGGGCCTCAGGACAGGGGAAGGCAGCCCCAGCATTTT	CASGPQDRGRQPQHF
TRBV18	TRBJ2-1	.	TRBD1	TGTGCCAGCTCCCCGGGACAGGGAGACAATGAGCAGTTCTTC	CASSPGQGDNEQFF